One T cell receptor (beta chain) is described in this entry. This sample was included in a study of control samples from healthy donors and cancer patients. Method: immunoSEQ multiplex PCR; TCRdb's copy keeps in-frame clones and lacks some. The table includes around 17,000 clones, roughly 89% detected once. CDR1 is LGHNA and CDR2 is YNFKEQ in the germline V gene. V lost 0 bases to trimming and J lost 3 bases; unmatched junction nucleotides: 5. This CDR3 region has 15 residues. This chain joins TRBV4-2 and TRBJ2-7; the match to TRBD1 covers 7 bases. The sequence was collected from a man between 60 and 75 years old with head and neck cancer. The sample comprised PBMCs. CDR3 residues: CASSQDDREFYEQYF. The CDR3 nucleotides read TGTGCCAGCAGCCAAGATGACAGGGAGTTCTACGAGCAGTACTTC.